Following are 23 T cell receptor beta chains from one sample sequenced in a study of shared clonotypes between healthy human individuals. Profiling relied on immunoSEQ multiplex PCR, and the TCRdb table lists in-frame clones only, not all of them. The repertoire holds about 480,000 clones, with roughly 79% as singletons. Material for sequencing was PBMCs. These receptors came from a woman in her 40s in good health. Some clones in this sample may be carry-over from other donors' samples.

V and J are TRBV19 and TRBJ1-5, with a possible D match to TRBD1 (5 bases). With 9 bases removed from V and 9 bases from J, the gap between germline ends came to 21 bases. CDR3 length equals 14 residues. CDR1 is LNHDA and CDR2 is SQIVND in the germline V gene (reference sequence). Here the CDR3 DNA reads TGTGCCAGCGTAAACCGGGACGTTGGTACGCCCCAGCATTTT. This codes for CASVNRDVGTPQHF.

Notes on this clone: The sample holds other DNA sequences that translate to the same CDR3. The chain couples TRBV5-1 to TRBJ2-2; D is possibly TRBD2 (5 bases). Trimming left V 2 bases short and J 0 bases short, with 11 bases between. CDR1 is SGHRS and CDR2 is YFSETQ in the germline V gene. The CDR3 covers 16 residues. The CDR3 DNA reads TGCGCCAGCAGCTTTTCCAGCGGAGCGAACACCGGGGAGCTGTTTTTT. Amino acid sequence: CASSFSSGANTGELFF.

The chain combines TRBV7-8 with TRBJ2-2; TRBD1 agrees at 9 bases. This CDR3 contains 15 residues. Trimming cost V 6 bases and J 5 bases; bases outside gene matches: 7. Germline V CDR1 and CDR2: SGHVS, FQNEAQ. Written as DNA, the CDR3 is TGTGCCAGCAGGATGGACAGGGGATTAACCGGGGAGCTGTTTTTT. This encodes CASRMDRGLTGELFF.

The chain employs TRBV5-1 and TRBJ2-2; D unclear. This CDR3 has 13 residues. Germline CDR1 is SGHRS and CDR2 is YFSETQ. V lost 4 bases and J lost 0, with 4 bases in between. DNA of the CDR3: TGCGCCAGCAGCGGGGCGAACACCGGGGAGCTGTTTTTT. Protein sequence: CASSGANTGELFF.

At least ten counts were recorded for this clone. V usage is TRBV30 and J usage is TRBJ2-1, with a possible D match to TRBD1 (6 bases). The CDR3 loop spans 15 amino acids. Germline assignment: CDR1 GTSNPN and CDR2 SVGIG (reference sequence). Deletions cut 2 bases from V and 8 bases from J, with 19 bases between. The CDR3 sequence: CAWSPLGQGFYEQFF. The CDR3 DNA follows: TGTGCCTGGAGTCCCCTGGGGCAGGGGTTTTATGAGCAGTTCTTC.

The gene calls are TRBV5-1 and TRBJ2-7; 7 bases are shared with TRBD2. CDR3 length: 14 residues. Trimming at V came to 5 bases and at J to 0 bases, leaving 5 bases not matched to a gene. Germline V gives CDR1 SGHRS, CDR2 YFSETQ. This CDR3 is CASSRLADSYEQYF. The CDR3 DNA reads as TGCGCCAGCAGTCGGCTAGCGGACTCCTACGAGCAGTACTTC.

This chain links TRBV28 with TRBJ2-1; the match to TRBD2 covers 8 bases. J gave up 0 bases and V 2 bases, and 3 bases lay outside the gene matches. The CDR3 is 16 amino acids. Germline CDR1 reads MDHEN; CDR2 reads SYDVKM. CDR3 DNA sequence: TGTGCCAGCAGTTTAGGCGGGAGGACCTCCTACAATGAGCAGTTCTTC. This encodes CASSLGGRTSYNEQFF.

This clone was observed a single time. This CDR3 reads CASSILGEQYF. In nucleotides, the CDR3 is TGTGCCAGCAGTATTCTCGGCGAGCAGTACTTC. V gene TRBV28 combines with J gene TRBJ2-7; the D is unclear. The CDR3 has 11 amino acids. Germline CDR1 reads MDHEN; CDR2 reads SYDVKM. V lost 5 bases, J lost 6 bases, and 8 bases lay in between. The variable domain in full, with the rest retrieved from reference TRBV28 and TRBJ2-7, is DVKVTQSSRYLVKRTGEKVFLECVQDMDHENMFWYRQDPGLGLRLIYFSYDVKMKEKGDIPEGYSVSREKKERFSLILESASTNQTSMYLCASSILGEQYFGPGTRLTVT.

The chain combines TRBV9 with TRBJ2-3; D remains unclear. This CDR3 is built from 15 residues. Trimming removed 3 bases at V and 0 bases at J, with 11 bases between. Germline V lookup: CDR1 SGDLS, CDR2 YYNGEE. The CDR3 here is CASSADLASTDTQYF. DNA of the CDR3: TGTGCCAGCAGCGCCGACTTGGCTAGCACAGATACGCAGTATTTT.

This clone occurred once. The gene calls are TRBV28 and TRBJ2-5; possibly TRBD2 for D (6 bases). Trimming left V 1 base short and J 6 bases short, with 12 bases between. The CDR3 is made up of 14 amino acids. Germline CDR1 MDHEN, CDR2 SYDVKM. CDR3 DNA sequence: TGTGCCAGCAGTTTATCTAGCGTGCGGAAGACCCAGTACTTC. This translates into CASSLSSVRKTQYF.

This clone was seen a handful of times. This chain uses TRBV6-6 with TRBJ1-5; D call uncertain. Germline values: CDR1 MNHNY, CDR2 SVGAGI (reference sequence). Between the trimmed V and J ends, which lost 3 bases and 6 bases, there was a span of 18 bases. This CDR3 spans 16 amino acids. The CDR3, as DNA: TGTGCCAGCAGTTATTCCTCCGCGGTGGCCGGTCAGCCCCAGCATTTT. This codes for CASSYSSAVAGQPQHF.

This chain joins TRBV5-1 and TRBJ2-1, with 14 positions matching TRBD2. CDR1 and CDR2 from the germline V gene are SGHRS and YFSETQ. V gave up 4 bases and J gave up 4 bases; unmatched junction bases: 10. This CDR3 comprises 18 residues. The chain's CDR3 is CASSRAGLAGDLYNEQFF. The CDR3 DNA sequence: TGCGCCAGCAGCCGAGCGGGACTAGCGGGAGATCTGTACAATGAGCAGTTCTTC.

The V gene is TRBV6-6, the J gene TRBJ2-1; D is unclear. V was shortened by 6 bases and J by 7 bases, with 10 bases between the two germline ends. The CDR3 has 12 residues. The germline CDR1 and CDR2 sequences are MNHNY and SVGAGI (reference sequence). The CDR3 region is CASRSNGNEQFF. DNA for the CDR3: TGTGCCAGCAGGAGTAACGGAAATGAGCAGTTCTTC.

The chain uses TRBV21-1 and TRBJ1-5; the tabulated D call, TRBD1, remains unverified against the DNA. TRBV21-1 is marked as a pseudogene. The CDR3 contains 17 residues. This CDR3 is CASSKCVDRQAGEPQHF. CDR3 nucleotides: TGTGCCAGCAGCAAATGTGTTGATCGACAGGCCGGGGAGCCCCAGCATTTT.

This clone was recorded many times. The CDR3 nucleotides are TGTGCCAGCACCGAAGGGATGGAGACCAATGAGCAGTTCTTC. Translated: CASTEGMETNEQFF. The chain is built from TRBV6-1 and TRBJ2-1; D is ambiguous. V was cut by 7 bases and J by 6 bases, with 16 bases left in between. The CDR3 runs 14 residues. The germline gives CDR1 MNHNS, CDR2 SASEGT.

The chain employs TRBV6-5 and TRBJ2-3; 9 bases match TRBD2. With V trimmed by 6 bases and J by 6 bases, 10 bases remained unmatched. Per germline, CDR1 MNHEY and CDR2 SVGAGI. This CDR3 is built from 15 residues. CDR3 DNA: TGTGCCAGCAGGACCTTAGCGGGAGTGAGGGATACGCAGTATTTT. As protein: CASRTLAGVRDTQYF.

The chain combines TRBV19 with TRBJ2-1; no clear D. V lost 6 bases, J lost 1 base, and 13 bases lay in between. The length of the CDR3 is 15 residues. CDR1 LNHDA and CDR2 SQIVND come from the germline V gene (reference sequence). CDR3 loop: CASSALLGSYNEQFF. CDR3 nucleotide sequence: TGTGCCAGTAGCGCCCTTCTAGGATCCTACAATGAGCAGTTCTTC.

The V call is TRBV29-1, the J call TRBJ2-5; 11 bases map to TRBD2. CDR3 length: 15 amino acids. The V segment lost 6 bases and the J segment 1 base; nucleotides outside the gene matches: 7. Germline-derived CDR1 and CDR2 are SQVTM and ANQGSEA. Here the CDR3 reads CSVAWTSGFQETQYF. Written as DNA, the CDR3 is TGCAGCGTAGCATGGACTAGCGGGTTCCAAGAGACCCAGTACTTC.

The CDR3 loop reads CAISLAGVGEQYF. The DNA of the CDR3 is TGTGCCATCAGTCTAGCGGGAGTGGGTGAGCAGTACTTC. The chain joins TRBV10-3 to TRBJ2-5, with TRBD2 matching 10 bases. Germline lookup yields CDR1 ENHRY and CDR2 SYGVKD. The length of the CDR3 is 13 residues. The V segment lost 5 bases and the J segment 11 bases; nucleotides outside the gene matches: 8.

This clone has just a few counts. The chain is built from TRBV19 and TRBJ1-2, with 8 bases that match TRBD1. V dropped 6 bases and J dropped 6; count of bases not matched to a gene: 6. The CDR3 consists of 13 residues. Germline V gene data show CDR1 as LNHDA and CDR2 as SQIVND (reference sequence). The DNA of the CDR3 is TGTGCCAGTAGGGAGACAGGGGTGAATGGCTACACCTTC. It codes for CASRETGVNGYTF.

This chain uses TRBV7-9 with TRBJ2-3, with D unresolved. CDR1 SEHNR and CDR2 FQNEAQ come from the germline V gene (reference sequence). The CDR3 loop spans 16 amino acids. V lost 1 base and J lost 2, with 13 bases in between. CDR3 coding DNA: TGTGCCAGCAGCTTAGTCTCGGGCTCGTACACAGATACGCAGTATTTT. It translates to CASSLVSGSYTDTQYF.

The rearrangement links TRBV2 to TRBJ2-1, with TRBD2 identical over 12 bases. J was trimmed by 5 bases and V by 8 bases; bases with no gene match: 4. This CDR3 is 14 amino acids long. Looked up from germline, CDR1 is SNHLY and CDR2 is FYNNEI. This CDR3 is CASGGLAGNNEQFF. The CDR3 DNA is TGTGCCAGCGGGGGACTAGCGGGTAACAATGAGCAGTTCTTC.

The CDR3, as DNA: TGTGCCACCAGCAGAGATGGTGGAGAAGTAAATGAGCAGTTCTTC. Translated, it gives CATSRDGGEVNEQFF. The chain combines TRBV15 with TRBJ2-1; D is undetermined. This CDR3 spans 15 amino acids. Germline CDR1 is LNHNV and CDR2 is YYDKDF (reference sequence). Trimming took off 0 bases at V and 7 bases at J, with 13 bases between the two ends.